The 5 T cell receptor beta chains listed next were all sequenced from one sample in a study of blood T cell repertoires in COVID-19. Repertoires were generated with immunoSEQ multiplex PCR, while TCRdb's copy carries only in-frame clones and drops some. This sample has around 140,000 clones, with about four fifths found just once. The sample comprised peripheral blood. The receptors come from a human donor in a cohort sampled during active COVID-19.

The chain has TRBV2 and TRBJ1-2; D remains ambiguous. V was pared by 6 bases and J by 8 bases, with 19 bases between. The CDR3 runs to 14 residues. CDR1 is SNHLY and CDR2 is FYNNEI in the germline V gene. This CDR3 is CASRGGPLQEGYTF. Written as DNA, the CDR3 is TGTGCCAGCAGGGGAGGGCCACTCCAGGAGGGCTACACCTTC.

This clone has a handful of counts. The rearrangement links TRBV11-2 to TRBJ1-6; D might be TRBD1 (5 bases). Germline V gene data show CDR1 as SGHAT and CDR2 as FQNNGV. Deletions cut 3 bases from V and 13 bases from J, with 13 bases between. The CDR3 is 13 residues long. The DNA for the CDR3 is TGTGCCAGCAGCTTCAGCGACAGCTTTCCCCTCCACTTT. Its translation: CASSFSDSFPLHF.

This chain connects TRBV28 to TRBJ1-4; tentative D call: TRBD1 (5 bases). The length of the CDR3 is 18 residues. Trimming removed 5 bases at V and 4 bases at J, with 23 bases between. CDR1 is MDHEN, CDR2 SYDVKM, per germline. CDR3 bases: TGTGCCAGCAGTATGGGGCGCATAAGGGAACTGGATAATGAAAAACTGTTTTTT. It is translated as CASSMGRIRELDNEKLFF. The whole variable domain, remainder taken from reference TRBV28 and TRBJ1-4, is DVKVTQSSRYLVKRTGEKVFLECVQDMDHENMFWYRQDPGLGLRLIYFSYDVKMKEKGDIPEGYSVSREKKERFSLILESASTNQTSMYLCASSMGRIRELDNEKLFFGSGTQLSVL.

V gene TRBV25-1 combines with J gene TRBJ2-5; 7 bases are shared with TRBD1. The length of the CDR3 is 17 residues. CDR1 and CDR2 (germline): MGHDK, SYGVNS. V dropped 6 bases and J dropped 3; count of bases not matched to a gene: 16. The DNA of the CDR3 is TGTGCCAGCAGCAAGTACCCCCCCCACGACAGGGAAGAGACCCAGTACTTC. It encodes CASSKYPPHDREETQYF.

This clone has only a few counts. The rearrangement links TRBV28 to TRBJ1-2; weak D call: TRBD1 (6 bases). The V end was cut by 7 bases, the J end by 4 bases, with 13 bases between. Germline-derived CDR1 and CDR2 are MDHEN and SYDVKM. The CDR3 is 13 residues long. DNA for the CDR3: TGTGCCAGCAACCGAACAGGGATCTATGGCTACACCTTC. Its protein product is CASNRTGIYGYTF.